The 26 T cell receptor beta chains reported below all come from one sample, sequenced in a study of T cell changes during pregnancy in multiple sclerosis. Sequencing was performed with immunoSEQ multiplex PCR; in TCRdb, only in-frame clones are kept and a portion is missing. The table lists 60,000 or so clones, about 93% of them singletons, with roughly 0.4% in the top ten. The specimen comprised CD4+ T cells from peripheral blood mononuclear cells, sampled before pregnancy. The receptors shown here come from a female donor with multiple sclerosis, enrolled in a pregnancy study.

The chain has TRBV5-8 and TRBJ2-4, with D possibly being TRBD1 (5 bases). The CDR3 is 16 residues long. V dropped 0 bases and J dropped 8 bases, with 18 bases sitting between them. Germline V lookup: CDR1 SGHTS, CDR2 YDEGEE. The CDR3 sequence is CASSLGRRGRSHIQYF. The CDR3 DNA reads as TGTGCCAGCAGCTTGGGTCGTAGGGGAAGGAGTCACATTCAGTACTTC.

For this clone: The limits of the CDR3 on the DNA are not certain, so only TCRdb's listed CDR3 is given. The chain couples TRBV5-6 to TRBJ2-3; TRBD2 is taken as the D call from the table, unchecked against the DNA. Germline V gene data show CDR1 as SGHDT and CDR2 as YYEEEE. The length of the CDR3 is 12 amino acids, counting both ends. CDR3 sequence reads: CASSWGLGAEYF.

The V call is TRBV30, the J call TRBJ2-5; TRBD1 aligns across 9 bases. This CDR3 is 12 amino acids long. V dropped 5 bases and J dropped 5; count of bases not matched to a gene: 3. CDR1 and CDR2 from the germline V gene are GTSNPN and SVGIG (reference sequence). In DNA form, the CDR3 reads TGTGCCTGGGACAGGGGGACCGAGACCCAGTACTTC. Translated, it gives CAWDRGTETQYF.

CDR3 DNA sequence: TGCGCCAGCAGCTTGGCGGTAGGGACCACAGGGGAGACCCAGTACTTC. It codes for CASSLAVGTTGETQYF. The V gene is TRBV5-1, the J gene TRBJ2-5; tentative D call: TRBD1 (6 bases). Trimming removed 0 bases from V and 5 bases from J, with 17 bases in between. Germline assignment: CDR1 SGHRS and CDR2 YFSETQ. The CDR3 is made up of 16 amino acids.

This clone was counted once. The gene calls are TRBV27 and TRBJ1-6; 7 positions match TRBD1. J gave up 9 bases and V 6 bases, and 5 bases lay outside the gene matches. CDR3 length: 13 amino acids. Germline values: CDR1 MNHEY, CDR2 SMNVEV (reference sequence). As DNA, the CDR3 is TGTGCCAGCAGAGGGACAGTTGGTTCACCCCTCCACTTT. It yields the protein CASRGTVGSPLHF.

The chain is built from TRBV29-1 and TRBJ1-2, with D possibly TRBD1 on 6 matching bases. Germline CDR1 reads SQVTM; CDR2 reads ANQGSEA. V lost 5 bases and J lost 6, with 7 bases in between. This CDR3 comprises 10 residues. CDR3 loop: CSVPGDGYTF. Written as DNA, the CDR3 is TGCAGCGTTCCAGGGGATGGCTACACCTTC.

The genes are TRBV5-6 and TRBJ2-5, with 8 bases aligning to TRBD2. CDR3 size: 16 residues. With V trimmed by 3 bases and J by 5 bases, 12 bases remained unmatched. Germline lookup yields CDR1 SGHDT and CDR2 YYEEEE. This chain's CDR3 is CASSSGNQREMETQYF. The CDR3 DNA follows: TGTGCCAGCAGCTCGGGTAACCAGCGGGAGATGGAGACCCAGTACTTC.

The V gene is TRBV6-4, the J gene TRBJ2-1; 8 bases map to TRBD2. The germline CDR1 and CDR2 sequences are MRHNA and SNTAGT. The junction had 5 bases not matched to a gene; V was cut back by 0 bases and J by 1 base. The CDR3 sequence is 17 residues long. The CDR3 here is CASSDSPLAASYNEQFF. For the CDR3, the DNA is TGTGCCAGCAGTGACTCGCCACTAGCGGCTTCCTACAATGAGCAGTTCTTC.

The rearrangement joins TRBV5-1 to TRBJ2-2, with TRBD2 matching 10 bases. Germline V gene lookup returns CDR1 SGHRS and CDR2 YFSETQ. V lost 0 bases, J lost 6 bases, and 5 bases stayed unmatched. This CDR3 region has 16 residues. The CDR3 spells CASSLGIAGGAGELFF. The CDR3 DNA is TGCGCCAGCAGCTTGGGTATAGCGGGAGGAGCCGGGGAGCTGTTTTTT.

About this clone itself: Sequence at one end of the junction differs from germline and may be a read error. The gene calls are TRBV5-1 and TRBJ2-2; D remains unclear. The CDR3 has 16 residues. Germline lookup yields CDR1 SGHRS and CDR2 YFSETQ. The CDR3 bases are TGCGCCAGCAGCTTGTATGCAGGTCCGAAGACCGGGGAGCTGTTTTTT. It encodes CASSLYAGPKTGELFF.

The rearrangement links TRBV7-6 to TRBJ1-1; no definite D call. V was cut by 2 bases and J by 4 bases, with 8 bases left in between. CDR3 size: 13 residues. The V gene's germline CDR1 is SGHVS and CDR2 FNYEAQ. The CDR3 protein is CASSLTTLTEAFF. For the CDR3, the DNA is TGTGCCAGCAGCTTAACTACTCTCACTGAAGCTTTCTTT.

The DNA of the CDR3 is TGTGCCAGCAGTCCCCGGGAGGTCACCCATTACGAGCAGTACTTC. It specifies CASSPREVTHYEQYF. The V and J genes are TRBV6-6 and TRBJ2-7; 7 nucleotides match TRBD2. Trimming cost V 5 bases and J 4 bases; bases outside gene matches: 11. The germline V gene has CDR1 MNHNY and CDR2 SVGAGI (reference sequence). This CDR3 spans 15 amino acids.

The chain combines TRBV5-1 with TRBJ2-1; tentative D call: TRBD2 (5 bases). V shed 5 bases and J shed 2 bases, with 20 bases lying between them. Germline CDR1 reads SGHRS; CDR2 reads YFSETQ. This CDR3 region has 17 residues. The CDR3 coding sequence is TGCGCCAGCAGTCTGCCCAGCGGACCCCCCACCTACAATGAGCAGTTCTTC. It codes for CASSLPSGPPTYNEQFF.

This clone was found once. V is TRBV19 and J is TRBJ1-1; D unresolved. The CDR3 totals 14 residues. The V end lost 7 bases, the J end lost 10 bases, and 22 bases lay between the germline ends. CDR1 and CDR2 from the germline V gene are LNHDA and SQIVND (reference sequence). The CDR3 protein is CASTPPPPRVVAFF. In DNA, the CDR3 is TGTGCCAGTACCCCTCCGCCCCCCCGGGTTGTAGCTTTCTTT.

This clone was seen a single time. J is TRBJ2-3 and V is TRBV5-1; 9 nucleotides align to TRBD1. Germline V gene sequence: CDR1 SGHRS, CDR2 YFSETQ. This CDR3 contains 16 residues. J was trimmed by 5 bases and V by 4 bases; bases with no gene match: 11. This chain's CDR3 is CASSVGTGTTGDTQYF. CDR3 nucleotide sequence: TGCGCCAGCAGCGTCGGGACAGGGACCACCGGAGATACGCAGTATTTT.

This chain joins TRBV19 and TRBJ2-5, with 7 nucleotides matching TRBD2. Germline CDR1 LNHDA, CDR2 SQIVND (reference sequence). V gave up 2 bases and J gave up 5 bases; unmatched junction bases: 8. CDR3 length equals 15 residues. In DNA, the CDR3 is TGTGCCAGTAGTATACCTGCGGGAGCGGGGGAGACCCAGTACTTC. Translation: CASSIPAGAGETQYF.

The chain combines TRBV27 with TRBJ2-3; 14 nucleotides line up with TRBD2. The junction had 8 bases not matched to a gene; V was cut back by 5 bases and J by 7 bases. Germline V gene data show CDR1 as MNHEY and CDR2 as SMNVEV (reference sequence). This CDR3 comprises 16 residues. DNA of the CDR3: TGTGCCAGCAGTCCCTGGACTAGCGGGAGGCGATATACGCAGTATTTT. It specifies CASSPWTSGRRYTQYF.

The chain links TRBV4-3 to TRBJ1-2; TRBD1 is a possible D gene (5 bases). The CDR3 consists of 14 residues. Between the trimmed V and J ends, which lost 0 bases and 5 bases, there was a span of 10 bases. Germline V lookup: CDR1 LGHNA, CDR2 YSLEER. CDR3 nucleotides: TGCGCCAGCAGCCAAGATAGGGGTGGGTATGGCTACACCTTC. Translated: CASSQDRGGYGYTF.

This rearrangement joins TRBV4-3 to TRBJ2-3, with TRBD2 as a possible D gene (6 bases). The CDR3 sequence is 14 residues long. V was trimmed by 3 bases and J by 4 bases, leaving 11 bases between them. Looked up from germline, CDR1 is LGHNA and CDR2 is YSLEER. The DNA of the CDR3 is TGCGCCAGCAGCCATAAGGGACTCCCAGATACGCAGTATTTT. It translates to CASSHKGLPDTQYF.

This rearrangement joins TRBV7-2 to TRBJ2-1; 15 nucleotides agree with TRBD2. From germline, CDR1 is SGHTA and CDR2 FQGNSA. The ends lost 1 base at V and 7 bases at J; junction bases unmatched: 2. There are 16 residues in the CDR3. In nucleotides, the CDR3 is TGTGCCAGCAGCTTAGAAGGGACTAGCGGGAGGAATGAGCAGTTCTTC. This sequence encodes CASSLEGTSGRNEQFF. Full variable domain (rest looked up from reference TRBV7-2 and TRBJ2-1): GAGVSQSPSNKVTEKGKDVELRCDPISGHTALYWYRQSLGQGLEFLIYFQGNSAPDKSGLPSDRFSAERTGGSVSTLTIQRTQQEDSAVYLCASSLEGTSGRNEQFFGPGTRLTVL.

The rearrangement links TRBV6-5 to TRBJ2-1; D remains ambiguous. This CDR3 has 11 residues. Germline V gene lookup returns CDR1 MNHEY and CDR2 SVGAGI. V was clipped by 2 bases and J by 10 bases, with 6 bases between them. The CDR3 spells CASSYGGEQFF. The CDR3 DNA is TGTGCCAGCAGTTACGGCGGCGAGCAGTTCTTC.

The V and J genes are TRBV15 and TRBJ2-1; 9 bases are shared with TRBD1. The V and J ends lost 3 bases and 7 bases, in that order; junction bases with no gene match: 10. This CDR3 spans 16 amino acids. Germline V gene data show CDR1 as LNHNV and CDR2 as YYDKDF (reference sequence). The CDR3 DNA follows: TGTGCCACCAGCAGGCTCGAGGGACAGGGAAGGAATGAGCAGTTCTTC. This encodes CATSRLEGQGRNEQFF.

V is TRBV19 and J is TRBJ2-3; the match to TRBD1 covers 8 bases. V lost 4 bases, J lost 2 bases, and 11 bases stayed unmatched. Germline V gene data show CDR1 as LNHDA and CDR2 as SQIVND (reference sequence). The CDR3 runs 17 residues. CDR3 sequence: CASSKTGTGLSTDTQYF. The DNA for the CDR3 is TGTGCCAGTAGTAAAACCGGGACAGGTCTCTCCACAGATACGCAGTATTTT.

The chain has TRBV7-3 and TRBJ2-5; possibly TRBD1 for D (6 bases). V lost 3 bases to trimming and J lost 4 bases, with 12 bases between them. Germline CDR1 reads SGHTA; CDR2 reads FQGTGA. The CDR3 contains 14 residues. Here the CDR3 DNA reads TGTGCCAGCAGCTTGGACAGAGGCGGAGAGACCCAGTACTTC. Translating gives CASSLDRGGETQYF. Filled out from reference TRBV7-3 and TRBJ2-5, the complete variable domain reads GAGVSQTPSNKVTEKGKYVELRCDPISGHTALYWYRQSLGQGPEFLIYFQGTGAADDSGLPNDRFFAVRPEGSVSTLKIQRTERGDSAVYLCASSLDRGGETQYFGPGTRLLVL.

V gene TRBV28 combines with J gene TRBJ2-5, with 8 nucleotides matching TRBD2. Germline V lookup: CDR1 MDHEN, CDR2 SYDVKM. There are 18 residues in the CDR3. J lost 6 bases, V lost 2 bases, and 17 bases had no gene match. The DNA of the CDR3 is TGTGCCAGCAGTTTACCGACCCGGGCAGCGGGAGTTGGTAAGACCCAGTACTTC. Translating gives CASSLPTRAAGVGKTQYF.

Details on this clone: The junction does not match germline at one end; this may be a read error. This sample also contains other DNA sequences that code for the same CDR3. The rearrangement uses TRBV6-1 and TRBJ1-1; 7 bases match TRBD1. The CDR3 runs 15 residues. In germline, CDR1 is MNHNS, CDR2 SASEGT. The CDR3 here is CASSERQGLNTEAFF. CDR3 in DNA: TGTGCCAGCAGTGAGAGACAGGGTCTGAACACTGAAGCCTTCTTT.